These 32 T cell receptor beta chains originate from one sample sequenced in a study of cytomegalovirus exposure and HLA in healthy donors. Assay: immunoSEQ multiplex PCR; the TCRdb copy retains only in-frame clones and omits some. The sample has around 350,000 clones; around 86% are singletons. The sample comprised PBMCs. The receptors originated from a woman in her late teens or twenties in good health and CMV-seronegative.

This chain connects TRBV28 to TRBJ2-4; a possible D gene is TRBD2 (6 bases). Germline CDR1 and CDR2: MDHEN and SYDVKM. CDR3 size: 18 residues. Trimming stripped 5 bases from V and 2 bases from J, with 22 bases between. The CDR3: CASSPTAAGLRTKNIQYF. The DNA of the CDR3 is TGTGCCAGCAGTCCGACGGCTGCGGGGCTTAGGACCAAAAACATTCAGTACTTC.

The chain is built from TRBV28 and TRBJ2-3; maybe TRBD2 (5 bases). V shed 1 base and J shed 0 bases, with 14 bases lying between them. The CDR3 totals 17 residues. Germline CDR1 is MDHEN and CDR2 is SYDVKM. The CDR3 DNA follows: TGTGCCAGCAGTTTATCCTACGGACTCGGAAGCACAGATACGCAGTATTTT. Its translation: CASSLSYGLGSTDTQYF. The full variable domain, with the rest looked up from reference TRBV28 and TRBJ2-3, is DVKVTQSSRYLVKRTGEKVFLECVQDMDHENMFWYRQDPGLGLRLIYFSYDVKMKEKGDIPEGYSVSREKKERFSLILESASTNQTSMYLCASSLSYGLGSTDTQYFGPGTRLTVL.

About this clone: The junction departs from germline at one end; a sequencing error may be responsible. CDR3: CASRRGTANTEVFF. CDR3 coding DNA: TGTGCCAGCAGACGGGGGACTGCGAACACTGAAGTTTTCTTT. The V call is TRBV2, the J call TRBJ1-1; the D gene is possibly TRBD1 (5 bases). Germline V CDR1 and CDR2: SNHLY, FYNNEI. The CDR3 consists of 14 residues.

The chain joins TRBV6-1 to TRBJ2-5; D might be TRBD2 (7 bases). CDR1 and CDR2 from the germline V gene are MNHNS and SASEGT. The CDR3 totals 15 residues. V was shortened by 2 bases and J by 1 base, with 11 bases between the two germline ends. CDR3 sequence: CASSEWGGTQETQYF. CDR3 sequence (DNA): TGTGCCAGCAGTGAATGGGGGGGCACCCAAGAGACCCAGTACTTC.

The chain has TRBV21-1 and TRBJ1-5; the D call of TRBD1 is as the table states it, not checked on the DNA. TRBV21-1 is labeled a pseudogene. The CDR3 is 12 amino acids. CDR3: CASSKVMTGGHF. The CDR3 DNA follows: TGTGCCAGCAGCAAAGTTATGACAGGGGGTCATTTT.

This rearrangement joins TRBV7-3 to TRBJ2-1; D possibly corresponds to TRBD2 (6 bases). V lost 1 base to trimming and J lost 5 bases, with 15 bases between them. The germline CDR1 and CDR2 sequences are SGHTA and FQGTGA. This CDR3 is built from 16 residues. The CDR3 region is CASSLKTGTGDNEQFF. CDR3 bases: TGTGCCAGCAGCTTAAAGACGGGGACTGGCGACAATGAGCAGTTCTTC.

CDR3 nucleotide sequence: TGTGCCAGCAGCCAATATACAGGGGGCGACGCTGAAGCTTTCTTT. This encodes CASSQYTGGDAEAFF. The chain links TRBV28 to TRBJ1-1, with 9 bases fitting TRBD1. In germline, CDR1 is MDHEN, CDR2 SYDVKM. The CDR3 spans 15 residues. The J segment lost 6 bases and the V segment lost 6 bases, leaving 11 bases of the junction unmatched.

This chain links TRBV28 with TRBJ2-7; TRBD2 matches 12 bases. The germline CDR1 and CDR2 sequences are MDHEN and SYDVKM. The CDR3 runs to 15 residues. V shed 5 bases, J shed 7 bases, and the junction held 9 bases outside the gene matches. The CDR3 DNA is TGTGCCAGCAGTCCTGGGACTAGCGGGTCTGAAGAGCAGTACTTC. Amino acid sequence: CASSPGTSGSEEQYF.

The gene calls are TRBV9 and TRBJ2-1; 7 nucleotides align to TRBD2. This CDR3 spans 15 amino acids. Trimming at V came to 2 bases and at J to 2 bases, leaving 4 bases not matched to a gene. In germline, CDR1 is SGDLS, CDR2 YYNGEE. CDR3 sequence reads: CASSVRLAPYNEQFF. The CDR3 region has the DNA TGTGCCAGCAGCGTTCGACTAGCTCCCTACAATGAGCAGTTCTTC.

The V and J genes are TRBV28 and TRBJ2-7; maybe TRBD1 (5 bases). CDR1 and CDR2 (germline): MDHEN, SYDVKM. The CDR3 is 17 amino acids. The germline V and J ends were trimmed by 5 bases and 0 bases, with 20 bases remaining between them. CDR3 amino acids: CASSTSYTGKSSYEQYF. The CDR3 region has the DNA TGTGCCAGCAGTACCAGCTACACAGGAAAGAGCTCCTACGAGCAGTACTTC.

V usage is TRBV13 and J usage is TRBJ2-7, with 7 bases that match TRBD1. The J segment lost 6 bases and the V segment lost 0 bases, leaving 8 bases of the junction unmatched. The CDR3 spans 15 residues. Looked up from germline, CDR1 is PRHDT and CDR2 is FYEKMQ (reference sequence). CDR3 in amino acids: CASSLGTGSLPEQYF. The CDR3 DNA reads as TGTGCCAGCAGCTTAGGGACAGGGAGCCTACCCGAGCAGTACTTC.

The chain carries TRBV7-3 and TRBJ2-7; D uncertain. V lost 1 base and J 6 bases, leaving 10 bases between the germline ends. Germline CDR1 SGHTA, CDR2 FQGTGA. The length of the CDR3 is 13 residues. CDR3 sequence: CASSLKVAGEQYF. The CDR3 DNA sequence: TGTGCCAGCAGCTTAAAAGTGGCTGGCGAGCAGTACTTC.

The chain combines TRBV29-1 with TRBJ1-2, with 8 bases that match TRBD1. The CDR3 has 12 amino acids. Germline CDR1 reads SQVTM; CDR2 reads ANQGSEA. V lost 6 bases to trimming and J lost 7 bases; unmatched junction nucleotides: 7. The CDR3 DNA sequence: TGCAGCGTCAGGACAGGGAGGTCTGGCTACACCTTC. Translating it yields CSVRTGRSGYTF.

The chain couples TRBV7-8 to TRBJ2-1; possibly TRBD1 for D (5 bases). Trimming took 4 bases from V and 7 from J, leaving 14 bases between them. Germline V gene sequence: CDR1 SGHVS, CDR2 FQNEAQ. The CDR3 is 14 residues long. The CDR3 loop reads CASSSGPSGNEQFF. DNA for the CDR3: TGTGCCAGCAGCTCAGGGCCCTCAGGGAATGAGCAGTTCTTC.

In DNA, the CDR3 is TGTGCCAGCACCGTACCGGGACAGACCTACGAGCAGTACTTC. Translated: CASTVPGQTYEQYF. V and J are TRBV21-1 and TRBJ2-7; the table assigns TRBD1, which was not confirmed against the DNA. TRBV21-1 is tagged as a pseudogene. CDR3 length equals 14 residues.

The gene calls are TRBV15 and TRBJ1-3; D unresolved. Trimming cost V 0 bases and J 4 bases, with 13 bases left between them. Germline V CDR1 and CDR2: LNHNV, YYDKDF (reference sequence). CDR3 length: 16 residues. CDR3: CATSRDPPPGGNTIYF. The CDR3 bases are TGTGCCACCAGCAGAGATCCCCCTCCGGGGGGAAACACCATATATTTT.

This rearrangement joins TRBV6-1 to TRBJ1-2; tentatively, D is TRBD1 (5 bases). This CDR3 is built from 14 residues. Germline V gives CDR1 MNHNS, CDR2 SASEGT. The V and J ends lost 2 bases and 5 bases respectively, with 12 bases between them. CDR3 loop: CASSELEGRYGYTF. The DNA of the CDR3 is TGTGCCAGCAGTGAATTGGAGGGGCGGTATGGCTACACCTTC.

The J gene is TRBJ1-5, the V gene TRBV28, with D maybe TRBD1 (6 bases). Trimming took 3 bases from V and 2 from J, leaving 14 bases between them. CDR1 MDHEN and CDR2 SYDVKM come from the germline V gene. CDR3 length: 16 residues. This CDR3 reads CASSFLGAQRNQPQHF. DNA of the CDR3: TGTGCCAGCAGTTTTTTGGGGGCTCAGCGCAATCAGCCCCAGCATTTT.

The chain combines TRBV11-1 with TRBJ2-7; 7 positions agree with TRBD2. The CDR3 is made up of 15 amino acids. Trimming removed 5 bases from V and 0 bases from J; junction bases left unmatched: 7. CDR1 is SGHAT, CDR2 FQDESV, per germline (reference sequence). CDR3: CASSPSRGSSYEQYF. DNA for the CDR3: TGTGCCAGCAGCCCCTCGCGGGGGAGCTCCTACGAGCAGTACTTC. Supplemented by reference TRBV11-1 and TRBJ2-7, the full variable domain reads EAEVAQSPRYKITEKSQAVAFWCDPISGHATLYWYRQILGQGPELLVQFQDESVVDDSQLPKDRFSAERLKGVDSTLKIQPAELGDSAMYLCASSPSRGSSYEQYFGPGTRLTVT.

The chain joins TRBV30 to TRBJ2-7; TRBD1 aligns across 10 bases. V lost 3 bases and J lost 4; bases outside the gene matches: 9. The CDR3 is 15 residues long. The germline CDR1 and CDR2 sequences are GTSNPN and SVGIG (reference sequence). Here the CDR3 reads CAWRAQGDRGYEQYF. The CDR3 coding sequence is TGTGCCTGGAGAGCCCAGGGGGACAGGGGTTACGAGCAGTACTTC. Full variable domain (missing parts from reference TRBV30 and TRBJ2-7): SQTIHQWPATLVQPVGSPLSLECTVEGTSNPNLYWYRQAAGRGLQLLFYSVGIGQISSEVPQNLSASRPQDRQFILSSKKLLLSDSGFYLCAWRAQGDRGYEQYFGPGTRLTVT.

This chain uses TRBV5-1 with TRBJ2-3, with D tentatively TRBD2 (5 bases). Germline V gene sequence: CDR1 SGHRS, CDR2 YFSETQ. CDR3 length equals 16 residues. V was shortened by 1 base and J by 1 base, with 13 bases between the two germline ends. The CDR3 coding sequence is TGCGCCAGCAGCTTGTTTCTAGGACTTGGCACAGATACGCAGTATTTT. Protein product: CASSLFLGLGTDTQYF.

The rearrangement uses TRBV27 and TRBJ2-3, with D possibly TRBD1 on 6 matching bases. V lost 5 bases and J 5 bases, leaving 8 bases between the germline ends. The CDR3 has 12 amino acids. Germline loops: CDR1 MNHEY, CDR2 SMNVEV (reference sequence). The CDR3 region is CASSKGEDTQYF. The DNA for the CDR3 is TGTGCCAGCAGTAAGGGGGAAGATACGCAGTATTTT.

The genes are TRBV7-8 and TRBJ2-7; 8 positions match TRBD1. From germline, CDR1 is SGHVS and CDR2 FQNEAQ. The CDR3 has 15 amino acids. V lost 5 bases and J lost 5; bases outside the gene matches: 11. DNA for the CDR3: TGTGCCAGCAGCCGTCGCCGGGACAGGAGCGACGAGCAGTACTTC. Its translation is CASSRRRDRSDEQYF.

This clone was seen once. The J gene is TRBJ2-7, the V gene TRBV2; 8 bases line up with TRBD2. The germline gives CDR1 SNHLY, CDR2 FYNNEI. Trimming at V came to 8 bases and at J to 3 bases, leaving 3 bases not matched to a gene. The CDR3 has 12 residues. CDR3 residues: CASWRGDYEQYF. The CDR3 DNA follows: TGTGCCAGCTGGCGGGGGGACTACGAGCAGTACTTC.

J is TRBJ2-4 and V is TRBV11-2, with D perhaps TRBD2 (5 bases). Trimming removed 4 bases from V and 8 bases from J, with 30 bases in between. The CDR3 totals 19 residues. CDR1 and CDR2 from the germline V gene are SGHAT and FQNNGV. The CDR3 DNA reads TGTGCCAGCAGCTCCCTCGCAGTGTCTCATTTTTCTCCCGGGGACATTCAGTACTTC. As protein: CASSSLAVSHFSPGDIQYF.

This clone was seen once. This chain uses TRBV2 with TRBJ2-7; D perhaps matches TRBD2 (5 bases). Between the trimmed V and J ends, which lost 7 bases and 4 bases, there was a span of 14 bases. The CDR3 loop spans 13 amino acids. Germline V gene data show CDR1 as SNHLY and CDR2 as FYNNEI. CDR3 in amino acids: CASMRDSVYEQYF. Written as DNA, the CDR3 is TGTGCCAGCATGAGGGATAGCGTTTACGAGCAGTACTTC.

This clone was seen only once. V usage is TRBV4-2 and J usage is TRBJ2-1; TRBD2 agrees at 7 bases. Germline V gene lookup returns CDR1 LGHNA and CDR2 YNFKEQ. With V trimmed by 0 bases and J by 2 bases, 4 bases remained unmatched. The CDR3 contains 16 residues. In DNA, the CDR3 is TGTGCCAGCAGCCAAGATTTGGGGGGGACCTACAATGAGCAGTTCTTC. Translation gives CASSQDLGGTYNEQFF.

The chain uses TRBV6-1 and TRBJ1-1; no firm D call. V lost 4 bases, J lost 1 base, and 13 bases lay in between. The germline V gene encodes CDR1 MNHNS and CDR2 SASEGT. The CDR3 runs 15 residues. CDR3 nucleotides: TGTGCCAGCAGTGTCGAGGTCAGATCGAACACTGAAGCTTTCTTT. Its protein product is CASSVEVRSNTEAFF.

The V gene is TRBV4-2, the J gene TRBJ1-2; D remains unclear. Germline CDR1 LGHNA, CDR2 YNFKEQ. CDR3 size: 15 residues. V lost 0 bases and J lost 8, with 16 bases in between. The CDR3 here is CASSQELGRTYGYTF. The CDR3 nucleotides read TGTGCCAGCAGCCAAGAGTTGGGCAGGACTTACGGCTACACCTTC.

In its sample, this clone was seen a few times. The DNA of the CDR3 is TGTGCCAGCAGTTACTCGCCCACAGGGGCCGAGCAGTACTTC. It is translated as CASSYSPTGAEQYF. The chain joins TRBV28 to TRBJ2-7; 7 nucleotides agree with TRBD1. Germline CDR1 MDHEN, CDR2 SYDVKM. V trimming: 4 bases; J trimming: 6 bases; junction bases outside the gene matches: 9. CDR3 length: 14 residues.

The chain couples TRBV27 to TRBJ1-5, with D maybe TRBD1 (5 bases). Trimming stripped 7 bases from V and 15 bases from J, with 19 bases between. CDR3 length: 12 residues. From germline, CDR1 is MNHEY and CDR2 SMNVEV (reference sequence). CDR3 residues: CASTPGGGIRHF. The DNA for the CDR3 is TGTGCCAGCACTCCGGGGGGGGGAATAAGGCATTTT.

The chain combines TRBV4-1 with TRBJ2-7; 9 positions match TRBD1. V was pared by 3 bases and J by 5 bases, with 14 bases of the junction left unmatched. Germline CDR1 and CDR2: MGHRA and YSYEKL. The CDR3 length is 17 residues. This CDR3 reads CASSQAYRGLYRHEQYF. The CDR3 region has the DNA TGCGCCAGCAGCCAGGCTTACAGGGGGCTTTATCGTCACGAGCAGTACTTC.